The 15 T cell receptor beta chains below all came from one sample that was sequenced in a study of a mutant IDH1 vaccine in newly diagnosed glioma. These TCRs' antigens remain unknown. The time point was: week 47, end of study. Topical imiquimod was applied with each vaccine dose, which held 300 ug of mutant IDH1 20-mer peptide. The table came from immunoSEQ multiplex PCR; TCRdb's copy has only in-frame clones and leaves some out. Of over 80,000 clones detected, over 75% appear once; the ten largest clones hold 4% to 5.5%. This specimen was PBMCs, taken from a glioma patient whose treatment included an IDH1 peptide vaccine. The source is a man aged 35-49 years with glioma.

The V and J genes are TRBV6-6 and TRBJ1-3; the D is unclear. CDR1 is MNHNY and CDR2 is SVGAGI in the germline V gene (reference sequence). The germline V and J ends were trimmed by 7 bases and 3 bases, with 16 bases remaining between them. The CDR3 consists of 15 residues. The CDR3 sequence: CASIPPRDVGNTIYF. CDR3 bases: TGTGCCAGCATCCCCCCACGAGATGTTGGAAACACCATATATTTT.

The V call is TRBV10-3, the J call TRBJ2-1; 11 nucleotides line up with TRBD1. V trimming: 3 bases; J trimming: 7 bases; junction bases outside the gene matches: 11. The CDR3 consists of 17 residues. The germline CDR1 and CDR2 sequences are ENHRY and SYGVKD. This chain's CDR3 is CAISDPDGDRGRNEQFF. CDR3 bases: TGTGCCATCAGTGACCCCGATGGGGACAGGGGGAGGAATGAGCAGTTCTTC.

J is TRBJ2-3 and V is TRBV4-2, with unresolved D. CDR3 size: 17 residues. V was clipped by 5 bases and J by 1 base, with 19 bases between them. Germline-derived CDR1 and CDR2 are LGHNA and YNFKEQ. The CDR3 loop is CASSAGGPRRGTDTQYF. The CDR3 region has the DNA TGTGCCAGCAGCGCCGGTGGCCCCCGAAGGGGCACAGATACGCAGTATTTT.

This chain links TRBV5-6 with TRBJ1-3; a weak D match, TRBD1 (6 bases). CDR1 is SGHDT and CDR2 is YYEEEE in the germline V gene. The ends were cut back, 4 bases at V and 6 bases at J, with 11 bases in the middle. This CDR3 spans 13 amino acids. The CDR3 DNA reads TGTGCCAGCAGCCTACAGGGCGTAAACACCATATATTTT. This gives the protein CASSLQGVNTIYF. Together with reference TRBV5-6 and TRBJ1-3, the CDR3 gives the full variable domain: DAGVTQSPTHLIKTRGQQVTLRCSPKSGHDTVSWYQQALGQGPQFIFQYYEEEERQRGNFPDRFSGHQFPNYSSELNVNALLLGDSALYLCASSLQGVNTIYFGEGSWLTVV.

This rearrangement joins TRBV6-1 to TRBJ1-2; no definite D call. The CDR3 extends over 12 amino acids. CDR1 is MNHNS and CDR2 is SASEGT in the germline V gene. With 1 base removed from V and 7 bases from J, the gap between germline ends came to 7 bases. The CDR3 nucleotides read TGTGCCAGCAGTGAAGTGGCAGCTGGCTACACCTTC. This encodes CASSEVAAGYTF.

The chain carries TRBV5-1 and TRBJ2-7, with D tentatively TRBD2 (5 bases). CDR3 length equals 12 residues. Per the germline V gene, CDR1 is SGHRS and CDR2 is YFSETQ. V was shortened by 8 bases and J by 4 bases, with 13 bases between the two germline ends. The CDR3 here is CASSESGYEQYF. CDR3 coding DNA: TGCGCCAGTAGTGAGAGCGGTTACGAGCAGTACTTC.

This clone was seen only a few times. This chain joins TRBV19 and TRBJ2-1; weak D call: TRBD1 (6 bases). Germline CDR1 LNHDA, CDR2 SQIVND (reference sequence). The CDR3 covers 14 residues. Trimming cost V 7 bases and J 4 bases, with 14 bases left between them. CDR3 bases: TGTGCCAGTATTCAGGGGACACATTACAATGAGCAGTTCTTC. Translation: CASIQGTHYNEQFF. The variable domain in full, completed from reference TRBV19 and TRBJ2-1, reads DGGITQSPKYLFRKEGQNVTLSCEQNLNHDAMYWYRQDPGQGLRLIYYSQIVNDFQKGDIAEGYSVSREKKESFPLTVTSAQKNPTAFYLCASIQGTHYNEQFFGPGTRLTVL.

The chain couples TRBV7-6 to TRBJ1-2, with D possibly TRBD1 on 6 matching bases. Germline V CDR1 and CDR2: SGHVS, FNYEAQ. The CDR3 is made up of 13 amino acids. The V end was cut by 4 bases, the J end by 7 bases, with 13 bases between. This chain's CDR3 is CASSSGPRGGYTF. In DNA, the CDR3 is TGTGCCAGCAGCTCAGGGCCCAGGGGTGGCTACACCTTC.

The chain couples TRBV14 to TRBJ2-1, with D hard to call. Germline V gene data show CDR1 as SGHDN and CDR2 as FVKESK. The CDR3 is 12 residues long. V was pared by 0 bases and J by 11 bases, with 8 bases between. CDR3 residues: CASSQDTLKQFF. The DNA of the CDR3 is TGTGCCAGCAGCCAAGATACGCTTAAGCAGTTCTTC.

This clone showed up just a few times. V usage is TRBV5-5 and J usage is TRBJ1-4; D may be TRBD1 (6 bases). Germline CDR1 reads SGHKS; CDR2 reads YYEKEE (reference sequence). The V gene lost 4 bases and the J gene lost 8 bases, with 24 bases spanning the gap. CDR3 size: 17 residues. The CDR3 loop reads CASSQEAVTGRKEKLFF. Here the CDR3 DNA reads TGTGCCAGCAGCCAAGAGGCGGTAACAGGGAGGAAAGAAAAACTGTTTTTT.

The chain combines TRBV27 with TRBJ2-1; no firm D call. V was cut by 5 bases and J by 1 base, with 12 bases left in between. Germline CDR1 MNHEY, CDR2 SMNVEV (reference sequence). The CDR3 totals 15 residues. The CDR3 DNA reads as TGTGCCAGCAGTCCTAGGCCTCCTTCCTACAATGAGCAGTTCTTC. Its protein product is CASSPRPPSYNEQFF.

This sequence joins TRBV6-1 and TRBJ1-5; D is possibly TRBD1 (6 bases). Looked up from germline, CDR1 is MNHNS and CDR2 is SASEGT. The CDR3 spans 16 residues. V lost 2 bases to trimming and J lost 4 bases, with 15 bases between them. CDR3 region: CASSERQGRRNQPQHF. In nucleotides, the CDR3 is TGTGCCAGCAGTGAAAGGCAGGGGCGCCGAAATCAGCCCCAGCATTTT.

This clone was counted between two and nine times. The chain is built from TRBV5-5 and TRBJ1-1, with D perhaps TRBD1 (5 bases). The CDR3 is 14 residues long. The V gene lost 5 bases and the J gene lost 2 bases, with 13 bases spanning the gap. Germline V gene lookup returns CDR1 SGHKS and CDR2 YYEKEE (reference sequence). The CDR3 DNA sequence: TGTGCCAGCAGATATGGACAAATTAACACTGAAGCTTTCTTT. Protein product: CASRYGQINTEAFF.

The CDR3: CASSQDGRSRGQPQHF. The CDR3 nucleotides read TGCGCCAGCAGCCAAGATGGAAGGTCGCGCGGTCAGCCCCAGCATTTT. The chain couples TRBV4-3 to TRBJ1-5; D is ambiguous. Germline V lookup: CDR1 LGHNA, CDR2 YSLEER. V dropped 0 bases and J dropped 6 bases, with 15 bases sitting between them. The CDR3 is 16 amino acids.

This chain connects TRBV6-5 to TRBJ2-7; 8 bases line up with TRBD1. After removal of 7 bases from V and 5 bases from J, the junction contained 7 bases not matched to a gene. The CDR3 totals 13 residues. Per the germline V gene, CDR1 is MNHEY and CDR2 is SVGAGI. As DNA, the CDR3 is TGTGCCAGCACCTGGACAGGGTCGAACGAGCAGTACTTC. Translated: CASTWTGSNEQYF.